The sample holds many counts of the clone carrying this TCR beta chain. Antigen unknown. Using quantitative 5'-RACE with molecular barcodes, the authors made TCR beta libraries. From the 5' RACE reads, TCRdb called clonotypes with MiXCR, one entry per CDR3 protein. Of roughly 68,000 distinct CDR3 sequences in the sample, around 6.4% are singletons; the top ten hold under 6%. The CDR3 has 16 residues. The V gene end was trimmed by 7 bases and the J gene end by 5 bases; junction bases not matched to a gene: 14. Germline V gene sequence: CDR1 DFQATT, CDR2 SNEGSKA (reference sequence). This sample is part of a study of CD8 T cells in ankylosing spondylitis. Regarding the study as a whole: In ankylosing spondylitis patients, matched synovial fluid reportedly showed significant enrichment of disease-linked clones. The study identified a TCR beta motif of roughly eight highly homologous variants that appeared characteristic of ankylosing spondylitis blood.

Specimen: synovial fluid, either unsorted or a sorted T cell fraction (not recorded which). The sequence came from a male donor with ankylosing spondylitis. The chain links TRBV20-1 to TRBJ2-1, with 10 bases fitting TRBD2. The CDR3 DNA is TGCAGTGTAGGAGAGGTAGCGGGAGGTTTACACAATGAGCAGTTCTTC. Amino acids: CSVGEVAGGLHNEQFF.